A selection of T cell receptor beta chains follows, all from one sample in a study of T cell repertoires in cytomegalovirus infection. TCRdb reprocessed the reads via MiXCR and lists one record per CDR3 protein. The table lists about 460,000 distinct CDR3 sequences, about 10% of them singletons. Sequences were obtained from PBMCs. The receptors stem from a human donor in good health (CMV status not recorded). Some clones in this sample may be carry-over from other donors' samples. The CDR3 runs from the conserved cysteine through the conserved F or W. The D gene is left open where the match is weak. Size is omitted from some rows. Given values are once, few, many or a class for expanded clones.

>TRBD2|TRBJ2-1|TRBV3-1|NA
CASSRLAGDLNEQFF
TGTGCCAGCAGCCGGCTAGCGGGTGACCTTAATGAGCAGTTCTTC
>NA|TRBJ1-6|TRBV3-1|many
CASSRGRAGGSPLHF
TGTGCCAGCAGCCGAGGGAGGGCGGGAGGTTCACCCCTCCACTTT
>NA|TRBJ1-2|TRBV11-2|NA
CASSLVGVDGYTF
TGTGCCAGCAGCTTGGTGGGAGTGGATGGCTACACCTTC
>TRBD2|TRBJ2-1|TRBV7-2|many
CASSLNSGGVYNEQFF
TGTGCCAGCAGCTTAAACAGCGGGGGGGTCTACAATGAGCAGTTCTTC
>NA|TRBJ2-3|TRBV7-9|NA
CASSSIDNTQYF
TGTGCCAGCAGCTCCATAGACAATACGCAGTATTTT
>TRBD1|TRBJ2-7|TRBV4-2|many
CASSQDPQGAILAYEQYF
TGTGCCAGCAGCCAAGATCCCCAGGGGGCTATCTTGGCCTACGAGCAGTACTTC
>TRBD1|TRBJ1-1|TRBV7-3|many
CASSSGTGEDLNTEAFF
TGTGCCAGCAGCTCGGGGACAGGGGAGGACTTGAACACTGAAGCTTTCTTT
>NA|TRBJ2-1|TRBV11-2|once
CTSSRLKEGLFNEQFF
TGTACCAGCAGCCGGCTTAAGGAGGGGCTATTCAATGAGCAGTTCTTC
>NA|TRBJ1-2|TRBV3-1|once
CASSQDYGYGYTF
TGTGCCAGCAGCCAAGATTACGGCTATGGCTACACCTTC
>TRBD2|TRBJ2-1|TRBV3-1|few
CASSQNGLAGVLNEQFF
TGTGCCAGCAGCCAAAACGGACTAGCGGGAGTTTTAAATGAGCAGTTCTTC
>TRBD2|TRBJ2-7|TRBV7-9|many
CASRPPAAGGPFEQYF
TGTGCCAGCAGACCCCCTGCTGCGGGAGGGCCCTTCGAGCAGTACTTC
>NA|TRBJ2-5|TRBV6-1|many
CASSSQLSAQVATQYF
TGTGCCAGCAGCTCCCAACTTAGCGCCCAAGTGGCGACCCAGTACTTC
>TRBD2|TRBJ2-1|TRBV12-3/TRBV12-4|many
CASSLFWLDGGANNEQFF
TGTGCCAGCAGTTTATTTTGGCTTGACGGGGGGGCTAACAATGAGCAGTTCTTC
>TRBD1|TRBJ2-1|TRBV13|few
CASSTRQGGHNEQFF
TGTGCCAGCAGCACCCGACAGGGGGGTCACAATGAGCAGTTCTTC
>NA|TRBJ2-2|TRBV27|few
CASSLSSRGSSTGELFF
TGTGCCAGCAGTTTATCTTCCAGGGGTTCCAGCACCGGGGAGCTGTTTTTT
>NA|TRBJ1-4|TRBV5-4|NA
CASSLNRQSLNEKLFF
TGTGCCAGCAGCTTGAATCGACAGTCCCTCAATGAAAAACTGTTTTTT
>TRBD2|TRBJ2-2|TRBV27|many
CASSFRGTSGNTGELFF
TGTGCCAGCAGTTTTAGGGGGACTAGCGGGAACACCGGGGAGCTGTTTTTT
>NA|TRBJ1-5|TRBV5-5|many
CASSLEGISNQPQHF
TGTGCCAGCAGCTTGGAGGGAATCAGCAATCAGCCCCAGCATTTT
>NA|TRBJ1-1|TRBV19|many
CASRTANTEAFF
TGTGCCAGCCGGACAGCGAACACTGAAGCTTTCTTT
>TRBD2|TRBJ2-7|TRBV28|many
CASSSPGLELPAYEQYF
TGTGCCAGCAGTTCTCCGGGACTAGAACTTCCTGCCTACGAGCAGTACTTC
>NA|TRBJ1-5|TRBV19|few
CASSKQDQPQHF
TGTGCCAGTAGTAAGCAGGATCAGCCCCAGCATTTT
>NA|TRBJ1-5|TRBV4-1|many
CASSPPESPGQYNQPQHF
TGCGCCAGCAGCCCGCCAGAGTCTCCAGGGCAGTACAATCAGCCCCAGCATTTT
>NA|TRBJ2-2|TRBV7-2|many
CASSLDSTGPTGELFF
TGTGCCAGCAGCTTAGACTCGACAGGCCCCACCGGGGAGCTGTTTTTT
>NA|TRBJ1-5|TRBV27|many
CASSLEGRRDQPQHF
TGTGCCAGCAGTTTAGAGGGGAGGCGAGATCAGCCCCAGCATTTT
>NA|TRBJ1-2|TRBV5-1|many
CASSLDSDYGYTF
TGTGCCAGCAGCCTGGACAGCGACTATGGCTACACCTTC
>NA|TRBJ1-1|TRBV7-9|many
CASSQSIAEAFF
TGTGCCAGCAGCCAGTCCATCGCTGAAGCTTTCTTT
>NA|TRBJ1-6|TRBV5-5|many
CASSLEPISPSRTNSPLHF
TGTGCCAGCAGCTTGGAACCGATCTCCCCCTCGAGAACGAATTCACCCCTCCACTTT
>NA|TRBJ2-1|TRBV9|few
CASSVGGGHYNEQFF
TGTGCCAGCAGCGTAGGGGGGGGACACTACAATGAGCAGTTCTTC
>NA|TRBJ2-5|TRBV28|many
CASSFGGSRETQYF
TGTGCCAGCAGTTTTGGTGGGAGTAGGGAGACCCAGTACTTC
>NA|TRBJ2-5|TRBV7-2|many
CASSLEARTQYF
TGTGCCAGCAGCTTAGAGGCTCGGACCCAGTACTTC
>TRBD2|TRBJ2-1|TRBV19|NA
CASSRTGTSGTYNEQFF
TGTGCCAGTAGTCGAACCGGGACTAGCGGAACCTACAATGAGCAGTTCTTC
>NA|TRBJ2-2|TRBV27|NA
CASGIGGIGTGELFF
TGTGCCAGCGGAATAGGCGGGATTGGCACCGGGGAGCTGTTTTTT
>NA|TRBJ2-1|TRBV2|NA
CASSQNEQFF
TGTGCCAGCAGCCAGAATGAGCAGTTCTTC
>NA|TRBJ1-2|TRBV29-1|many
CSVESSWQGMSGYTF
TGCAGCGTTGAAAGTTCGTGGCAGGGGATGTCCGGCTACACCTTC
>NA|TRBJ1-5|TRBV20-1|many
CSARDVTVINQPQHF
TGCAGTGCTAGAGATGTGACAGTAATTAATCAGCCCCAGCATTTT
>TRBD1|TRBJ1-3|TRBV6-5|few
CASSYSTGTGNTIYF
TGTGCCAGCAGTTACTCGACAGGGACTGGAAACACCATATATTTT
>NA|TRBJ2-2|TRBV12-3/TRBV12-4|many
CASSLGGINTGELFF
TGTGCCAGCAGTCTAGGGGGGATAAACACCGGGGAGCTGTTTTTT
>TRBD1|TRBJ1-2|TRBV16|NA
CASSDARDRGFYGYTF
TGTGCCAGCAGCGACGCCCGGGACAGGGGATTCTATGGCTACACCTTC
>NA|TRBJ2-2|TRBV4-1|NA
CASSSSWGTGELFF
TGCGCCAGCAGCTCTTCCTGGGGCACCGGGGAGCTGTTTTTT
>TRBD2|TRBJ2-5|TRBV7-3|many
CASSLSGLGGETQYF
TGTGCCAGCAGCTTATCGGGACTGGGGGGGGAGACCCAGTACTTC
>NA|TRBJ2-3|TRBV7-9|many
CASSSPGERTDTQYF
TGTGCCAGCAGCTCACCGGGAGAACGAACAGATACGCAGTATTTT
>NA|TRBJ2-1|TRBV24-1|few
CATSDSGIHNEQFF
TGTGCCACCAGTGATTCCGGGATCCACAATGAGCAGTTCTTC
>NA|TRBJ2-5|TRBV20-1|many
CSARAAGARETQYF
TGCAGTGCTAGAGCGGCAGGGGCTCGCGAGACCCAGTACTTC
>NA|TRBJ1-1|TRBV19|few
CASRGGGGAFF
TGTGCCAGCAGAGGAGGCGGGGGAGCTTTCTTT
>TRBD2|TRBJ2-4|TRBV7-2|many
CASSLAIAGGDIQYF
TGTGCCAGCAGCTTAGCCATAGCGGGAGGCGACATTCAGTACTTC
>NA|TRBJ1-1|TRBV6-5|many
CASSFRDTEAFF
TGTGCCAGCAGTTTCCGCGACACTGAAGCTTTCTTT
>NA|TRBJ2-3|TRBV7-6|many
CASGLPQDTQYF
TGTGCCAGCGGACTCCCCCAAGATACGCAGTATTTT
>NA|TRBJ1-1|TRBV7-3|many
CASSSRGGTEAFF
TGTGCCAGCAGCTCTCGGGGAGGGACTGAAGCTTTCTTT
>NA|TRBJ1-1|TRBV3-1|NA
CASSQVTGITEAFF
TGTGCCAGCAGCCAAGTTACAGGGATCACTGAAGCTTTCTTT
>NA|TRBJ1-5|TRBV27|many
CASSLGAFRPQHF
TGTGCCAGCAGTTTAGGGGCTTTCCGGCCCCAGCATTTT
>NA|TRBJ1-3|TRBV19|many
CASTNTDRSSGNTIYF
TGTGCCAGTACCAACACGGACAGAAGCTCTGGAAACACCATATATTTT
>TRBD2|TRBJ2-4|TRBV20-1|few
CSAGLAGGAKNIQYF
TGCAGTGCCGGTCTAGCGGGAGGGGCCAAAAACATTCAGTACTTC
>NA|TRBJ2-7|TRBV6-5|few
CASSSLPAGTYEQYF
TGTGCCAGCAGTTCCCTCCCGGCGGGCACCTACGAGCAGTACTTC
>TRBD2|TRBJ2-5|TRBV5-1|many
CASSSSGRVQETQYF
TGCGCCAGCAGCTCTAGCGGGAGAGTACAAGAGACCCAGTACTTC
>NA|TRBJ2-7|TRBV9|NA
CASSPRYGTSIYEQYF
TGTGCCAGCAGCCCGCGGTACGGGACTTCCATCTACGAGCAGTACTTC
>NA|TRBJ2-2|TRBV11-2|many
CASSWAGTPNTGELFF
TGTGCCAGCAGCTGGGCCGGGACTCCGAACACCGGGGAGCTGTTTTTT
>NA|TRBJ1-1|TRBV27|many
CASMQAARGTEAFF
TGTGCCAGCATGCAGGCGGCTCGGGGCACTGAAGCTTTCTTT
>TRBD1|TRBJ2-2|TRBV10-2|many
CASSDDREITGELFF
TGCGCCAGCAGTGATGACAGGGAAATCACCGGGGAGCTGTTTTTT